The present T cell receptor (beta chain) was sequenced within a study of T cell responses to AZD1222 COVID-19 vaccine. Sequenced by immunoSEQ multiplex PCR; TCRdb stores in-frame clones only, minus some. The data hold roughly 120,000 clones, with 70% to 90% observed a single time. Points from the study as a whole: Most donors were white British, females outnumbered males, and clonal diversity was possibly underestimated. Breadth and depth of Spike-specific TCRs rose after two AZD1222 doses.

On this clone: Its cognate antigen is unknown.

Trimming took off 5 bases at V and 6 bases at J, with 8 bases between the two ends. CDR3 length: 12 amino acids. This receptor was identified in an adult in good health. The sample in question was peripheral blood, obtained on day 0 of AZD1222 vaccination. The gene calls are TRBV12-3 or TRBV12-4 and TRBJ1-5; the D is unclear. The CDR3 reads CASSLGSQPQHF. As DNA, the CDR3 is TGTGCCAGCAGTCTTGGAAGTCAGCCCCAGCATTTT.